This entry describes one T cell receptor (beta chain). Its antigen is not identified. This sample is drawn from a study of CD8+ T cells in alopecia areata. Study-wide results and caveats: Clonality in lesional scalp, especially alopecia totalis/universalis, exceeded that of normal scalp. Sequences from scalp samples also cover resident alphabeta T cells of normal skin.

This CDR3 has 16 amino acids. The germline V and J ends were trimmed by 1 base and 7 bases, with 21 bases remaining between them. The germline V gene encodes CDR1 SGHKS and CDR2 YYEKEE (reference sequence). Peripheral blood samples and lesional scalp punch biopsies were obtained from alopecia areata patients. RNA extraction and reverse transcription yielded cDNA as sequencing template. The repertoire was sequenced with immunoSEQ multiplex PCR; TCRdb's copy has only in-frame clones and lacks some. The sample contains about 100,000 clones, about 60% of which appear only once. V and J are TRBV5-5 and TRBJ2-7; D ambiguous. This TCR was sampled from a human donor with alopecia areata. Sequences were obtained from NKG2D-low CD8+ T cells sorted from blood. The CDR3 loop is CASSLFRQTPPREQYF. The CDR3 DNA is TGTGCCAGCAGCTTGTTTAGGCAAACCCCGCCTCGGGAGCAGTACTTC.